The clone carrying this TCR beta chain has more than one count but fewer than ten. Its antigen is unknown. The CDR3 loop spans 16 amino acids. Between the trimmed V and J ends, which lost 0 bases and 1 base, there was a span of 10 bases. In germline, CDR1 is LGHNA, CDR2 YSLEER. Template material for TCR beta VDJ and CDR3 profiling consisted of genomic DNA. TCRdb fed the reads into MiXCR, producing one record per CDR3 protein. The sample shows about 110,000 distinct CDR3 sequences, 40% to 65% of them seen only once. This entry belongs to a study of CD8+CD57+ T cells in acquired aplastic anemia. Study at large: Sorted CD4+ and CD8+ cells yielded DNA averaging around 3.2 ug. The average read count for CD4+ cells in healthy donors was 9 million to 14 million.

Findings of the study overall: Both patients and controls carried the same twenty-nine CD8+ CDR3 sequences. Any difference that existed in CD8+ Simpson's diversity between patients and controls was not significant.

The chain uses TRBV4-3 and TRBJ2-4; D gene unclear. Sequencing used sorted CD4+, CD8+, or CD8+CD57+ T cells (not recorded which) from PBMCs. This receptor was taken from a human donor in good health, serving as a control. DNA for the CDR3: TGCGCCAGCAGCCAAGAAGTCCTGGGGGCCAAAAACATTCAGTACTTC. Encoded protein: CASSQEVLGAKNIQYF.